These T cell receptor beta chains were read from a single sample in a study of shared clonotypes between healthy human individuals. Assay used: immunoSEQ multiplex PCR; TCRdb lists only in-frame clones, some missing. The repertoire includes 600,000 to 750,000 clones, around 90% of them detected once, and more than 30% sits in the top ten. The sequenced sample was memory CD8+ T cells from PBMCs. These TCRs come from a young man in good health. Some clones in this sample may be carry-over from other donors' samples. The CDR3 runs from the conserved cysteine through the conserved F or W. Fields, in order: J gene, V gene, clone size, D gene, CDR3 protein, CDR3 DNA. D genes are given only for firm matches. Not all rows give a size; the values are once, few, many and, for expanded clones, a class.

>TRBJ2-1|TRBV7-9|.|.
CASSLDIGISYNEQFF
TGTGCCAGCAGCTTAGATATAGGGATCTCCTACAATGAGCAGTTCTTC
>TRBJ2-1|TRBV15|.|.
CATSRFGPEQFF
TGTGCCACCAGCAGATTCGGGCCTGAGCAGTTCTTC
>TRBJ1-2|TRBV18|once|.
CASSRTDTNYGYTF
TGTGCCAGCTCACGGACAGATACTAACTATGGCTACACCTTC
>TRBJ1-2|TRBV28|.|.
CAATGENYGYTF
TGTGCCGCAACGGGAGAGAACTATGGCTACACCTTC
>TRBJ2-3|TRBV9|.|TRBD1
CASSPRTGLGAYTQYF
TGTGCCAGCAGCCCCCGGACAGGGTTGGGAGCCTATACGCAGTATTTT
>TRBJ2-7|TRBV2|once|.
CASRGRTDEQYF
TGTGCCAGCAGGGGCCGTACGGACGAGCAGTACTTC
>TRBJ1-5|TRBV28|.|.
CASQAGYNQPQHF
TGTGCCAGCCAAGCAGGGTACAATCAGCCCCAGCATTTT
>TRBJ2-7|TRBV2|.|.
CASSDPGTREQYF
TGTGCCAGCAGTGATCCAGGGACGAGGGAGCAGTACTTC
>TRBJ2-7|TRBV27|.|TRBD2
CASSLSTSGSYEQYF
TGTGCCAGCAGTTTATCGACTAGCGGGAGCTACGAGCAGTACTTC
>TRBJ1-1|TRBV19|.|.
CASSTSRVFGTEAFF
TGTGCCAGTAGTACTTCCAGGGTTTTTGGCACTGAAGCTTTCTTT
>TRBJ2-3|TRBV2|.|.
CASSDRQSTQYF
TGTGCCAGCAGTGACAGGCAGAGTACGCAGTATTTT
>TRBJ2-7|TRBV16|.|.
CASSRRTRTDYEQYF
TGTGCCAGCAGCCGCCGGACCCGAACCGATTACGAGCAGTACTTC
>TRBJ1-3|TRBV28|.|.
CASSSGLGSGNTIYF
TGTGCCAGCAGTTCCGGACTGGGCTCTGGAAACACCATATATTTT
>TRBJ2-7|TRBV2|.|TRBD1
CASSARAGTATYEQYF
TGTGCCAGCAGTGCCAGAGCTGGGACAGCGACCTACGAGCAGTACTTC
>TRBJ1-5|TRBV15|.|.
CATSSGSGYNQPQHF
TGTGCCACCAGCAGCGGATCAGGGTATAATCAGCCCCAGCATTTT
>TRBJ1-1|TRBV6-5|once|.
CASSYPGLNTEAFF
TGTGCCAGCAGTTACCCCGGACTGAACACTGAAGCTTTCTTT
>TRBJ2-7|TRBV5-1|.|.
CASSSGFLPGEQYF
TGCGCCAGCAGCTCCGGCTTTCTCCCGGGCGAGCAGTACTTC
>TRBJ2-7|TRBV27|.|.
CASSPDRYYEQYF
TGTGCCAGCAGTCCCGACAGGTACTACGAGCAGTACTTC
>TRBJ2-7|TRBV9|once|TRBD1
CASSVGLGQGSYEQYF
TGTGCCAGCAGCGTAGGTCTTGGACAGGGATCCTACGAGCAGTACTTC
>TRBJ1-1|TRBV27|.|.
CASSFLRGEAFF
TGTGCCAGCAGTTTCCTCCGTGGGGAAGCTTTCTTT
>TRBJ2-7|TRBV27|.|.
CASSLERRAGEQYF
TGTGCCAGCAGTTTAGAGAGGCGGGCGGGCGAGCAGTACTTC
>TRBJ1-5|TRBV6-6|.|.
CASSYSEEQPQHF
TGTGCCAGCAGTTACTCGGAGGAACAGCCCCAGCATTTT
>TRBJ1-1|TRBV28|.|.
CASSYRPVRGIYGTEAFF
TGTGCCAGCAGTTACCGACCCGTGAGGGGTATATATGGCACTGAAGCTTTCTTT
>TRBJ1-1|TRBV19|.|TRBD1
CASRPTGAATEAFF
TGTGCCAGTAGGCCGACAGGGGCAGCCACTGAAGCTTTCTTT
>TRBJ2-1|TRBV7-9|.|.
CASSLRAGPQRGEQFF
TGTGCCAGCAGCTTAAGAGCGGGCCCCCAGAGAGGTGAGCAGTTCTTC
>TRBJ1-4|TRBV29-1|.|.
CSVPELGPNEKLFF
TGCAGCGTCCCGGAATTAGGACCTAATGAAAAACTGTTTTTT
>TRBJ2-5|TRBV7-8|.|.
CASSPRLVVGETQYF
TGTGCCAGCAGCCCACGCCTAGTGGTGGGGGAGACCCAGTACTTC
>TRBJ2-5|TRBV18|.|TRBD2
CASSPKGLAGAWETQYF
TGTGCCAGCTCACCCAAGGGACTAGCGGGAGCGTGGGAGACCCAGTACTTC
>TRBJ2-1|TRBV7-9|.|TRBD2
CASSLRASGRDYNEQFF
TGTGCCAGCAGCTTACGTGCCAGCGGGAGGGACTACAATGAGCAGTTCTTC
>TRBJ1-2|TRBV28|.|.
CASMTDANYGYTF
TGTGCCAGCATGACGGATGCTAACTATGGCTACACCTTC
>TRBJ2-5|TRBV7-9|.|.
CASSPTLQRQPETQYF
TGTGCCAGCAGCCCAACCCTACAGCGGCAACCGGAGACCCAGTACTTC
>TRBJ1-2|TRBV29-1|.|.
CSGEDRTNYGYTF
TGCAGCGGCGAAGATCGTACTAACTATGGCTACACCTTC
>TRBJ2-5|TRBV12-5|.|.
CASGLDGQETQYF
TGTGCTAGTGGTCTCGACGGCCAAGAGACCCAGTACTTC
>TRBJ2-7|TRBV15|.|.
CATSRTITSEQYF
TGTGCCACCAGCAGAACCATAACTTCCGAGCAGTACTTC
>TRBJ1-1|TRBV27|.|.
CASSAFNTEAFF
TGTGCCAGCAGCGCCTTCAACACTGAAGCTTTCTTT
>TRBJ2-7|TRBV25-1|.|TRBD1
CASSGPTGTGLDYEQYF
TGTGCCAGCAGTGGCCCCACCGGGACAGGGTTAGACTACGAACAGTACTTC
>TRBJ1-2|TRBV27|once|.
CASSLQGERFYGYTF
TGTGCCAGCAGTTTACAGGGCGAACGATTCTATGGCTACACCTTC
>TRBJ2-1|TRBV5-4|.|TRBD2
CASSSDPSGNPSYNEQFF
TGTGCCAGCAGCTCAGACCCTAGCGGGAACCCTTCCTACAATGAGCAGTTCTTC
>TRBJ2-7|TRBV4-1|.|.
CASSLRDGAYEQYF
TGCGCCAGCAGCCTCCGGGATGGGGCCTACGAGCAGTACTTC
>TRBJ2-1|TRBV19|.|TRBD1
CASSEYRGRGNEQFF
TGTGCCAGTAGTGAATACAGGGGGCGCGGGAATGAGCAGTTCTTC
>TRBJ2-1|TRBV29-1|.|TRBD2
CSVFRGELAGAAKEQFF
TGCAGCGTTTTTAGGGGTGAGTTAGCGGGAGCTGCGAAGGAGCAGTTCTTC
>TRBJ1-5|TRBV6-5|.|.
CASSSHPPGSNQPQHF
TGTGCCAGCAGTTCCCATCCCCCGGGTAGCAATCAGCCCCAGCATTTT
>TRBJ2-4|TRBV27|.|.
CASGQGNIQYF
TGTGCCAGCGGGCAGGGAAACATTCAGTACTTC
>TRBJ2-7|TRBV7-9|few|.
CASSLRRGGDEQYF
TGTGCCAGCAGCTTAAGGAGGGGAGGCGACGAGCAGTACTTC
>TRBJ2-2|TRBV6-5|.|.
CASSYSGPGELFF
TGTGCCAGCAGTTACTCGGGTCCCGGGGAGCTGTTTTTT
>TRBJ2-7|TRBV6-5|.|TRBD2
CASSYEGWGGYEQYF
TGTGCCAGCAGTTACGAGGGTTGGGGGGGCTACGAGCAGTACTTC
>TRBJ2-3|TRBV11-2|.|.
CASSPLPDTQYF
TGTGCCAGCAGCCCCTTGCCAGATACGCAGTATTTT
>TRBJ2-2|TRBV7-9|.|.
CASSRTSIPGELFF
TGTGCCAGCAGCCGCACTAGTATCCCCGGGGAGCTGTTTTTT
>TRBJ2-7|TRBV27|.|.
CASSLGGFYEQYF
TGTGCCAGCAGTTTAGGAGGATTCTACGAGCAGTACTTC
>TRBJ2-7|TRBV27|.|TRBD1
CASSPGQGMSEQYF
TGTGCCAGCAGTCCCGGACAGGGGATGAGCGAGCAGTACTTC